This TCR beta chain was identified in a study of cytomegalovirus exposure and HLA in healthy donors (dated by TCRdb to between 2016 and 2019). Concerning the study at large: An earlier analysis of some 500 of the donors reported 276 Gb of sequence data and some 120 million unique TCR beta sequences from about 180 million T cells. An early release that covered about 600 HLA-typed donors contained approximately 320 gigabases of sequencing data and 75 million to 100 million unique TCR sequences. Of the roughly 410 genotyped donors, 80% to 90% were placed in the genetic ancestry cluster associated with self-reported Caucasian donors. The study was designed to test whether signatures of past pathogen exposure could be identified by cataloging public T cell receptors. The study used immunosequencing to profile the T cell repertoires of 666 subjects and linked those repertoires to cytomegalovirus serostatus. A separate validation cohort of approximately 130 different subjects was used in addition to the approximately 640-subject first cohort. The study combined high-throughput TCR immunosequencing, statistical association of individual TCRs with disease status, and machine learning to predict cytomegalovirus infection status. In a later analysis, previously published TCR beta repertoires from several hundred donors were re-analyzed and high-resolution HLA genotyping was added so that TCR occurrence patterns could be studied. The later analysis used no new phenotypic data to find candidate immune exposures, relying instead on TCR beta sequences and their occurrence across donors. To decide whether each TCR beta V gene segment behaved as functional or pseudogenic, an earlier analysis of some 600 of the donors relied on high-throughput TCR beta sequencing. Donor age, sex, ethnicity and CMV serostatus were compiled alongside the repertoire data. A later genetic analysis took genome-wide SNP genotypes for about 55% of the 666 donors and used that subset as a discovery cohort. All discovery cohort repertoires had been generated using a single sequencing platform. HLA typing included class I and class II loci at four-digit resolution. The number of donors typed differed by locus, with 629-630 for A, B, C, DRB1 and DQB1, 522 for DQA1, about 610 for DPA1, and over 400 for DPB1. Four or five DR-DQ haplotypes were treated as single units for association and clustering because of strong linkage in the cohort. Among roughly 370 genotyped donors of the cohort, an average of about 240,000 unique TCR beta nucleotide sequences were sequenced per donor, roughly 18% of them non-productive.

Receptor libraries were prepared by the immunoSEQ multiplex PCR assay. A mixture of 60 forward primers for TCR Vbeta segments and 13 reverse primers for TCR Jbeta segments was used in the multiplex PCR. The CDR3 region of rearranged TCR beta genes was amplified from genomic DNA by a multiplex PCR assay. Amplified TCR beta libraries were sequenced as 87-base-pair reads on the Illumina HiSeq System. The original methods were these. A later analysis counted tens of millions of unique TCR beta chains across the 690 or so repertoires, and roughly 11 million of these chains were shared by at least two donors. A nearest-neighbor algorithm error-corrected the raw reads and collapsed the reads into unique sequences, merging closely related sequences to remove PCR and sequencing errors. To assign V, D and J gene segments, CDR3 sequences were aligned to IMGT reference sequences. Each retained sequence needed at least a six-nucleotide match to both a V gene segment and a J gene segment. Rearrangements were classified as productive when the CDR3 lacked stop codons and remained in frame with V and J, and all other rearrangements were classified as non-productive. Following IMGT convention, CDR3 was defined as the stretch from the second conserved V-encoded cysteine up to the conserved J-encoded phenylalanine. The earlier analysis of about 610 of the donors excluded sequences that lacked an unambiguous match to a single V gene segment. In an earlier analysis of approximately 500 of the donors, a V segment was called functional when productive rearrangements were above 56.7%, and segregating when the standard deviation between donors exceeded 5%. To diagnose cytomegalovirus status from the catalog of TCR beta chain sequences, a statistical classification framework was built. A later analysis assigned V and J genes by comparing TCR nucleotide sequences with IMGT/GENE-DB human TR gene sequences. In a later analysis, CDR3 sequences and most-parsimonious VDJ recombination scenarios were assigned using the TCRdist pipeline. In a later analysis, each TCR beta chain was defined by its CDR3 amino acid sequence together with its V-gene family, and reads without a unique V-gene family were excluded. A later analysis removed several hundred highly shared, low-generation-probability nucleotide sequences to deal with suspected cross-contamination and a sequencing artifact. In a later analysis, a clonal expansion index for each public chain was calculated from normalized within-repertoire ranks of inferred template counts. In a later analysis, generation probabilities were computed with a VDJ recombination model fitted to out-of-frame rearrangements, and the resulting probabilities were checked against IGoR. A later analysis scored TCR-TCR, TCR-HLA and TCR-CMV co-occurrence with hypergeometric tests, applying a repertoire-size bias correction to TCR pairs. A later analysis estimated false discovery rates by permuting HLA or CMV assignments 20 times. A later analysis grouped co-occurring TCRs with DBSCAN, adding TCRdist sequence similarity when clustering within HLA-allele-positive subsets. Repertoires with fewer than 30,000 or more than 120,000 public chains were left out of co-occurrence clustering, as were five repertoires with anomalous nucleotide sharing. TCRdb retrieved this table from immuneACCESS and kept in-frame rearrangements only. Not all clones are present; in checked studies, unresolved V genes account for under half, and no reason is known for the remainder. V and J calls and clone size come straight from that table; D and trimming were deduced from the DNA. The sample profile shows roughly 200,000 clones; about 80% of them were found once. Of the sample, roughly 0.7% falls within the top ten clones.

The cohort consisted of 600 to 700 healthy bone marrow donors. Cohort members were all nominally healthy when sampled, although unrecorded immune exposures were likely present. The donor tested CMV seronegative, placing the donor among the 350 to 400 seronegative members of the cohort. Each donor provided a peripheral blood sample, and peripheral blood mononuclear cells were used for TCR beta sequencing. Genomic DNA was extracted from the blood cell samples with the Qiagen DNeasy Blood Extraction Kit. Broader findings and caveats from the paper: According to a later genetic analysis, donors in an Asian-associated ancestry cluster had fewer N-insertions in productive TCRs than the approximately 690-donor mean. Sequencing depth was assumed to be roughly uniform across donors in the presence/absence analyses, though that assumption may not hold. Correlated functional status among segregating V segments might be attributable to linkage disequilibrium, but an unknown experimental factor could not be ruled out. For the cohort, immune exposure information was limited to CMV serostatus. In vitro tests confirmed that a few of the cytomegalovirus-associated TCR beta chains recognize cytomegalovirus antigens. A further reported finding was that TCR beta sequences accurately predicted the HLA-A and HLA-B alleles for most subjects in the first cohort. In a later genetic analysis, a missense DCLRE1C variant was associated with V-gene and J-gene trimming of TCR beta chains, and the association was replicated in an independent cohort. When HLA alleles, especially DR and DQ, strongly co-occurred, TCR associations were difficult to assign to individual alleles. According to a later analysis, parvovirus B19, influenza, CMV and Epstein-Barr virus appeared linked to several top co-occurrence clusters. An earlier analysis of approximately 570 of the donors showed that most TCR beta V segments appeared in productive rearrangements either about 87% or about 30% of the time, which broadly matched IMGT annotations. The authors suggested that the approach could potentially be generalized to other disease states and immunological phenotypes. Approximately 16 rarely observed V segments, including chromosome 9 orphons, were excluded from the earlier analysis of some 590 of the donors because counts were too low. Because HLA typing was missing for some donors at each locus, association tests included only the typed subset. Compared with equally common non-associated chains, HLA-associated TCR beta chains in a later analysis were more clonally expanded and had lower generation probabilities. The study gave a list of over 150 TCR beta chains associated with cytomegalovirus. A cluster of highly shared sequence variants was judged likely to represent a technical artifact of the sequencing pipeline. While some public TCRs were present in many individuals, most TCR sequences turned up only very rarely across donors. In this cohort, only TCR beta chains were sequenced, and detectable features were limited by the absence of alpha or paired-chain data. In a later analysis, 16,951 TCR beta sequences were associated with specific HLA alleles at a false discovery rate of 0.05. The classifier was reported to diagnose cytomegalovirus status with high specificity and sensitivity in both the original and validation cohorts. According to a later analysis, most CMV-associated TCR beta chains appeared to be HLA-restricted, and the HLA associations seemed to be driven largely by CMV exposure. In a later analysis, TCR association rates were found to vary across HLA loci, with the most associated TCRs seen for DRB1 alleles and the fewest for HLA-C alleles.

A word on this clone: No cognate antigen has been identified for it. No quality values exist for individual bases; no much larger clone is one base distant.

The sequenced sample was PBMCs. The receptor's source is a boy aged 5-17 years in good health and CMV-seronegative.

The DNA sequence is as follows: TGTGCCAGCAGGTTGGTAGGGACTGGGAACAATGAGCAGTTCTTC. It translates as CASRLVGTGNNEQFF. This chain joins TRBV7-9 to TRBJ2-1; the D gene is perhaps TRBD2, on 6 matching bases. The CDR3 spans 15 residues, from the cysteine through the phenylalanine. Kept here is only the CDR3 DNA, which spans 45 bases and is read in frame from base 1. Via the germline V gene (reference sequence), CDR1 is SEHNR and CDR2 FQNEAQ. V and J lose 6 bases and 5 bases, and a span of 17 bases separates them.